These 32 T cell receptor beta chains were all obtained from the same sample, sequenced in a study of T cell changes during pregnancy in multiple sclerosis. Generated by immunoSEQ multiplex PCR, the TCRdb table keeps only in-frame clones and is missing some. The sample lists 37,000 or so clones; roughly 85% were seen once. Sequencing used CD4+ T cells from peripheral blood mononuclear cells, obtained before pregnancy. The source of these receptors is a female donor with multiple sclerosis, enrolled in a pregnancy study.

CDR3 nucleotides: TGTGCCAGCAGCTTTAACAGGGATACAGATACGCAGTATTTT. It specifies CASSFNRDTDTQYF. The rearrangement joins TRBV7-2 to TRBJ2-3, with TRBD1 as a possible D gene (6 bases). The CDR3 contains 14 residues. With 3 bases removed from V and 3 bases from J, the gap between germline ends came to 10 bases. Germline V gene data show CDR1 as SGHTA and CDR2 as FQGNSA.

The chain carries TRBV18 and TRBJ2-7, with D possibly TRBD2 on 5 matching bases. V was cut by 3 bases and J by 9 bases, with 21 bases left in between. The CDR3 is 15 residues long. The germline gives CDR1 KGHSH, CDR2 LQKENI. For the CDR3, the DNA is TGTGCCAGCTCACCGTGGCAGGACCTATACGAGGGGCAGTACTTC. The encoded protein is CASSPWQDLYEGQYF.

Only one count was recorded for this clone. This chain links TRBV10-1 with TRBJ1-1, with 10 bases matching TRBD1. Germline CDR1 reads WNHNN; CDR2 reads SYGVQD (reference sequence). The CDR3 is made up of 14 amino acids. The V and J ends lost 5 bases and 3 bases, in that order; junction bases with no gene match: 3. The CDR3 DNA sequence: TGCGCCAGCAGTAGACAGGGGGCGGACACTGAAGCTTTCTTT. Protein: CASSRQGADTEAFF.

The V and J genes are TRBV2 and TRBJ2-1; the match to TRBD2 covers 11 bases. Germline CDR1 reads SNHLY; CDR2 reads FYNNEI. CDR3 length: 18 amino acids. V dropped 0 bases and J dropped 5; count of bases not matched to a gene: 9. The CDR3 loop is CASSEARGRLAGNNEQFF. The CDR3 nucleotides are TGTGCCAGCAGTGAAGCGCGAGGGCGACTAGCGGGGAACAATGAGCAGTTCTTC.

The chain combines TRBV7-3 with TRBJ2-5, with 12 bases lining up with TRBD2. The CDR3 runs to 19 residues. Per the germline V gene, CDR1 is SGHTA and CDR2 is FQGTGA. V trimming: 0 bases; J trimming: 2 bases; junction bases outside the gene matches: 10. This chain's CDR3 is CASSLTPRLAGGRQETQYF. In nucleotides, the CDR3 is TGTGCCAGCAGCTTAACGCCGCGGCTAGCGGGAGGGAGACAAGAGACCCAGTACTTC. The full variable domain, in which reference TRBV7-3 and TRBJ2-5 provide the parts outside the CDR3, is GAGVSQTPSNKVTEKGKYVELRCDPISGHTALYWYRQSLGQGPEFLIYFQGTGAADDSGLPNDRFFAVRPEGSVSTLKIQRTERGDSAVYLCASSLTPRLAGGRQETQYFGPGTRLLVL.

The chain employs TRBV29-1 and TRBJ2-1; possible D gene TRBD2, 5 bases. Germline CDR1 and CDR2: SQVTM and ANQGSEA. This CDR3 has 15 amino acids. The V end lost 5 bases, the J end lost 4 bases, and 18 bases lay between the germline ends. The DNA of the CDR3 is TGCAGCGTTTCGGACGGCGGGCGCCCGTACAATGAGCAGTTCTTC. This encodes CSVSDGGRPYNEQFF.

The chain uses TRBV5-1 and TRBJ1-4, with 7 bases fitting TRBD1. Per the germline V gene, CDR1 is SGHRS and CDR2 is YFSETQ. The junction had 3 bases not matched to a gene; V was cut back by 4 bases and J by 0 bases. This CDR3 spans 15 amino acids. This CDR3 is CASSQDRATNEKLFF. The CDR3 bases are TGCGCCAGCAGCCAAGACAGGGCAACTAATGAAAAACTGTTTTTT. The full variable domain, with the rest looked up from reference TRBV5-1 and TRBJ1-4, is KAGVTQTPRYLIKTRGQQVTLSCSPISGHRSVSWYQQTPGQGLQFLFEYFSETQRNKGNFPGRFSGRQFSNSRSEMNVSTLELGDSALYLCASSQDRATNEKLFFGSGTQLSVL.

CDR3 amino acids: CASSLVPTGPYQETQYF. The DNA for the CDR3 is TGTGCCAGCAGCTTAGTCCCTACAGGGCCGTACCAAGAGACCCAGTACTTC. The chain recombines TRBV7-2 with TRBJ2-5; D possibly corresponds to TRBD1 (6 bases). The CDR3 runs 17 residues. V was cut by 1 base and J by 0 bases, with 15 bases left in between. Germline V CDR1 and CDR2: SGHTA, FQGNSA.

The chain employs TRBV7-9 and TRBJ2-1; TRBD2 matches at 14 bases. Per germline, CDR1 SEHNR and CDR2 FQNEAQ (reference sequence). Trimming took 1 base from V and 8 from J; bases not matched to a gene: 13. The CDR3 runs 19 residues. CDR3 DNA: TGTGCCAGCAGCTTAGGGGTAGGTGTGGGACTAGCGGGAGTCGATGAGCAGTTCTTC. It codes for CASSLGVGVGLAGVDEQFF. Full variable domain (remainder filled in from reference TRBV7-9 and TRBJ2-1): DTGVSQNPRHKITKRGQNVTFRCDPISEHNRLYWYRQTLGQGPEFLTYFQNEAQLEKSRLLSDRFSAERPKGSFSTLEIQRTEQGDSAMYLCASSLGVGVGLAGVDEQFFGPGTRLTVL.

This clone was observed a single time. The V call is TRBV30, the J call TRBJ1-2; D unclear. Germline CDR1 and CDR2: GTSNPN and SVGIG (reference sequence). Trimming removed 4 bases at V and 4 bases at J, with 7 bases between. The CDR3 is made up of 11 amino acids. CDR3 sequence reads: CAWKIGYGYTF. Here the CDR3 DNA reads TGTGCCTGGAAGATCGGCTATGGCTACACCTTC.

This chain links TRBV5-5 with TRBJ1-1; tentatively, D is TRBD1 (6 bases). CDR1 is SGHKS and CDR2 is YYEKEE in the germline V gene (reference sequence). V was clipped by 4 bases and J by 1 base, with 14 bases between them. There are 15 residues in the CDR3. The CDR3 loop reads CASSIGGQQNTEAFF. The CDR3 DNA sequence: TGTGCCAGCAGCATCGGCGGACAGCAGAACACTGAAGCTTTCTTT. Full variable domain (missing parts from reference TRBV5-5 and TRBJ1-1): DAGVTQSPTHLIKTRGQQVTLRCSPISGHKSVSWYQQVLGQGPQFIFQYYEKEERGRGNFPDRFSARQFPNYSSELNVNALLLGDSALYLCASSIGGQQNTEAFFGQGTRLTVV.

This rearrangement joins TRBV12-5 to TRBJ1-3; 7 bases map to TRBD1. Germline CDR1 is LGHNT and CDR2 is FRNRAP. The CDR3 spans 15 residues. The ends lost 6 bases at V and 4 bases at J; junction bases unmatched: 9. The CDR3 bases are TGTGCTAGTGGCCGGACAGGATCTGCGGGAAACACCATATATTTT. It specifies CASGRTGSAGNTIYF.

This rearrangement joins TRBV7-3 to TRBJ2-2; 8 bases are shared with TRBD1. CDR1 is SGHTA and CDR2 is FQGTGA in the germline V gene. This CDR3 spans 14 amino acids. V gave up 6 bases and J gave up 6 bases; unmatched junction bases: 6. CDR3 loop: CASRLDRAPGELFF. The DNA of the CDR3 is TGTGCCAGCAGGTTGGACAGGGCCCCCGGGGAGCTGTTTTTT.

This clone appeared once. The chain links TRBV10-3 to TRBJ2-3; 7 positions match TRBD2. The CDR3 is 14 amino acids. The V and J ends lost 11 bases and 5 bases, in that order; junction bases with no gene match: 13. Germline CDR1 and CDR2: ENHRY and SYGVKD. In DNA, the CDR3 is TGTGCCCTCGGGTCGGCGGGAGTGGGAGATACGCAGTATTTT. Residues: CALGSAGVGDTQYF.

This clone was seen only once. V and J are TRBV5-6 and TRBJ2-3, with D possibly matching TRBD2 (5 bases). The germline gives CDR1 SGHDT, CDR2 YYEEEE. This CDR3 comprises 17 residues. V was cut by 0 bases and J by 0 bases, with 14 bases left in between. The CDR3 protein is CASSLVQDSASTDTQYF. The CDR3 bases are TGTGCCAGCAGCTTGGTCCAGGATAGCGCCAGCACAGATACGCAGTATTTT. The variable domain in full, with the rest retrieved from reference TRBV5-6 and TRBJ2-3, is DAGVTQSPTHLIKTRGQQVTLRCSPKSGHDTVSWYQQALGQGPQFIFQYYEEEERQRGNFPDRFSGHQFPNYSSELNVNALLLGDSALYLCASSLVQDSASTDTQYFGPGTRLTVL.

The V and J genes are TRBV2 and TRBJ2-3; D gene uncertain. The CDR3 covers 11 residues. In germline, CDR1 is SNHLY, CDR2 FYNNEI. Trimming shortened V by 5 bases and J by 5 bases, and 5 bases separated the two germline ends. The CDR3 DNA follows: TGTGCCAGCAGTCCCCAAGATACGCAGTATTTT. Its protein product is CASSPQDTQYF.

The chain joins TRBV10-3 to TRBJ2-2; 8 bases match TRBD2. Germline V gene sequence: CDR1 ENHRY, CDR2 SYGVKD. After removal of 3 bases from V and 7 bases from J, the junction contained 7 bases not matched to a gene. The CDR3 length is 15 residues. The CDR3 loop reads CAISDRAGDDGELFF. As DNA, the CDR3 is TGTGCCATCAGTGATCGAGCGGGAGATGACGGGGAGCTGTTTTTT.

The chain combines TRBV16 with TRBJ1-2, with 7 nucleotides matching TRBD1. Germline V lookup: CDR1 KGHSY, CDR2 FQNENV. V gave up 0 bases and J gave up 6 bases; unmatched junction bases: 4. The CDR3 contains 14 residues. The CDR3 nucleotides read TGTGCCAGCAGCCAATCGAGCAGGGGGAATGGCTACACCTTC. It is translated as CASSQSSRGNGYTF.

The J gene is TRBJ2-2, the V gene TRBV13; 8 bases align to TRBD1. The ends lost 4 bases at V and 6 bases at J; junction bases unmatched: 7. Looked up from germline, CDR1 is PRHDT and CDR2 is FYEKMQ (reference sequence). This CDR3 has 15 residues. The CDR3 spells CASSSGQGRPGELFF. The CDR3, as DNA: TGTGCCAGCAGCTCCGGACAGGGACGGCCCGGGGAGCTGTTTTTT. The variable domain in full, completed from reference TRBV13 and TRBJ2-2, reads AAGVIQSPRHLIKEKRETATLKCYPIPRHDTVYWYQQGPGQDPQFLISFYEKMQSDKGSIPDRFSAQQFSDYHSELNMSSLELGDSALYFCASSSGQGRPGELFFGEGSRLTVL.

CDR3: CASSAPGRAIGYNEQFF. The CDR3 nucleotides read TGTGCCAGCTCAGCCCCAGGGAGGGCAATAGGGTACAATGAGCAGTTCTTC. This chain joins TRBV2 and TRBJ2-1; 7 bases map to TRBD2. V lost 8 bases, J lost 4 bases, and 17 bases stayed unmatched. There are 17 residues in the CDR3. CDR1 and CDR2 (germline): SNHLY, FYNNEI. The whole variable domain, filled in from reference TRBV2 and TRBJ2-1, reads EPEVTQTPSHQVTQMGQEVILRCVPISNHLYFYWYRQILGQKVEFLVSFYNNEISEKSEIFDDQFSVERPDGSNFTLKIRSTKLEDSAMYFCASSAPGRAIGYNEQFFGPGTRLTVL.

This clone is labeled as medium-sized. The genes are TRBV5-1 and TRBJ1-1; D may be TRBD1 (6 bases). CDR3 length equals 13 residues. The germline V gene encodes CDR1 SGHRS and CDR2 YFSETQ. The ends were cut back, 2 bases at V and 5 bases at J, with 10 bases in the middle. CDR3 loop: CASSFEGETEAFF. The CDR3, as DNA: TGCGCCAGCAGCTTTGAGGGGGAGACTGAAGCTTTCTTT.

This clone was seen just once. The DNA of the CDR3 is TGCGCCAGCAGCCAAGATGTTCCCAACGTGCGGGGGACTGGAAACACCATATATTTT. Translation gives CASSQDVPNVRGTGNTIYF. This chain links TRBV4-3 with TRBJ1-3; D possibly corresponds to TRBD1 (5 bases). V gave up 0 bases and J gave up 2 bases, with 20 bases separating them. The CDR3 is 19 amino acids. Germline loops: CDR1 LGHNA, CDR2 YSLEER.

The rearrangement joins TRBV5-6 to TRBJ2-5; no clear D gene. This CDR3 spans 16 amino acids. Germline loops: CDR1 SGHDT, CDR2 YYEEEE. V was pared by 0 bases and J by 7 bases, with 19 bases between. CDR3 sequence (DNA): TGTGCCAGCAGCTTGGAGTTTGGAAACAGCTATGGGACCCAGTACTTC. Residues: CASSLEFGNSYGTQYF. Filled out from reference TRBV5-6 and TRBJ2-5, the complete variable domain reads DAGVTQSPTHLIKTRGQQVTLRCSPKSGHDTVSWYQQALGQGPQFIFQYYEEEERQRGNFPDRFSGHQFPNYSSELNVNALLLGDSALYLCASSLEFGNSYGTQYFGPGTRLLVL.

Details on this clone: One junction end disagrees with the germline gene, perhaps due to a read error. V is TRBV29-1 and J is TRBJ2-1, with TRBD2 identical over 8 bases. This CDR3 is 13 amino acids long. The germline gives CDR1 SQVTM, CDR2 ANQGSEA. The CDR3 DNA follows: TGCAGCGTTGATAGGGTCGGGGGTAGCGGGACGATCTTC. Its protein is CSVDRVGGSGTIF.

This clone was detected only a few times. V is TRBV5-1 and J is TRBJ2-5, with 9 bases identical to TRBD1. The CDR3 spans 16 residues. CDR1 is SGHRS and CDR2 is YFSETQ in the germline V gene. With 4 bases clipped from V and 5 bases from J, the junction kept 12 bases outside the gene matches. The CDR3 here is CASSPRGQGSRETQYF. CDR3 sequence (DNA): TGCGCCAGCAGCCCCCGGGGACAGGGATCACGGGAGACCCAGTACTTC.

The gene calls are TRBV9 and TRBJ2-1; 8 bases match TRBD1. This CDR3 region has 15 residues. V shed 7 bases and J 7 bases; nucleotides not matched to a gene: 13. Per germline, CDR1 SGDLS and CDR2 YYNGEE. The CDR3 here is CASALVGQGRNEQFF. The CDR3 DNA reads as TGTGCCAGCGCGTTAGTCGGACAGGGTAGAAATGAGCAGTTCTTC.

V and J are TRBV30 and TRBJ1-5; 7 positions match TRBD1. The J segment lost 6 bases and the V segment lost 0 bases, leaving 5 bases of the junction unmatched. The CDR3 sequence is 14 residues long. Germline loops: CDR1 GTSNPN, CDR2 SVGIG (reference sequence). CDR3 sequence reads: CAWSVAGGTQPQHF. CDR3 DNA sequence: TGTGCCTGGAGTGTAGCAGGGGGGACTCAGCCCCAGCATTTT.

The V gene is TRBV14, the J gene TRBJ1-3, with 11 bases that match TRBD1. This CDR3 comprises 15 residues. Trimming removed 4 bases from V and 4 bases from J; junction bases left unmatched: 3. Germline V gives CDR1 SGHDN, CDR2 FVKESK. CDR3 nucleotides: TGTGCCAGCAGCCCCGGACAGGGGGCCGGAAACACCATATATTTT. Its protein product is CASSPGQGAGNTIYF. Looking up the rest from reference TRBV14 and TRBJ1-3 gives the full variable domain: EAGVTQFPSHSVIEKGQTVTLRCDPISGHDNLYWYRRVMGKEIKFLLHFVKESKQDESGMPNNRFLAERTGGTYSTLKVQPAELEDSGVYFCASSPGQGAGNTIYFGEGSWLTVV.

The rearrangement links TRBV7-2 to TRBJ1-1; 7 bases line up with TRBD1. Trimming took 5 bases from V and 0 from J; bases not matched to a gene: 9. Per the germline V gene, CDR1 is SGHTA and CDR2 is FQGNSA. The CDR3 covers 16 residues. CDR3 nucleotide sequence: TGTGCCAGCAGCCCCTGGTTAGGGGGCATGAACACTGAAGCTTTCTTT. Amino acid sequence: CASSPWLGGMNTEAFF.

The CDR3 loop reads CASSATSGTDTQYF. CDR3 DNA: TGTGCCAGCAGCGCCACTAGCGGCACAGATACGCAGTATTTT. The genes are TRBV7-2 and TRBJ2-3; 7 nucleotides align to TRBD2. The V gene end was trimmed by 5 bases and the J gene end by 1 base; junction bases not matched to a gene: 3. Looked up from germline, CDR1 is SGHTA and CDR2 is FQGNSA. The CDR3 is 14 amino acids.

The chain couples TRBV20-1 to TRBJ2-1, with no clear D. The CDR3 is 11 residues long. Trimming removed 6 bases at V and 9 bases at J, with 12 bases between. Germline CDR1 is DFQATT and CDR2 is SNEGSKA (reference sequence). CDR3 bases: TGCAGTGCCGCACGGTTCGGTGAGCAGTTCTTC. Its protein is CSAARFGEQFF.

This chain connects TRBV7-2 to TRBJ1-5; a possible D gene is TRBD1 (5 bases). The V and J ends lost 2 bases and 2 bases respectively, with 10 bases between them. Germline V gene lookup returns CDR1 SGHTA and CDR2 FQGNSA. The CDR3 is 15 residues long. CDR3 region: CASSLSRGGNQPQHF. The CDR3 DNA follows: TGTGCCAGCAGCTTATCCCGGGGGGGCAATCAGCCCCAGCATTTT.